One and the same sample provided the 21 T cell receptor beta chains below, sequenced in a study of T cell responses to AZD1222 COVID-19 vaccine. The protocol was immunoSEQ multiplex PCR, while the TCRdb copy is restricted to in-frame clones and leaves out a portion. The data show some 120,000 clones, with approximately 90% seen just once and 4.5% to 5% held by the top ten. The input for sequencing was peripheral blood, taken on day 0 of AZD1222 vaccination. The receptors stem from an adult in good health.

The chain links TRBV27 to TRBJ1-2, with 7 positions matching TRBD1. Germline-derived CDR1 and CDR2 are MNHEY and SMNVEV (reference sequence). V lost 9 bases to trimming and J lost 8 bases; unmatched junction nucleotides: 9. The CDR3 covers 12 residues. The CDR3 here is CASRQGPGGYTF. The CDR3 DNA follows: TGTGCCAGTAGACAGGGACCTGGAGGCTACACCTTC.

Only a few counts were recorded for this clone. This chain links TRBV10-3 with TRBJ1-1; TRBD1 might be the D (5 bases). This CDR3 is 14 amino acids long. V was cut by 3 bases and J by 1 base, with 9 bases left in between. Germline V gene lookup returns CDR1 ENHRY and CDR2 SYGVKD. The CDR3 sequence: CAISEGRANTEAFF. The CDR3 bases are TGTGCCATCAGTGAAGGCAGGGCGAACACTGAAGCTTTCTTT.

V and J are TRBV6-5 and TRBJ2-3; a weak D match, TRBD1 (5 bases). V lost 6 bases and J lost 6, with 19 bases in between. Germline V gene data show CDR1 as MNHEY and CDR2 as SVGAGI. This CDR3 contains 15 residues. CDR3 in amino acids: CASSRDSTPTDTQYF. The CDR3 coding sequence is TGTGCCAGCAGCCGAGACAGTACCCCAACGGATACGCAGTATTTT.

The chain carries TRBV6-4 and TRBJ2-2; no clear D. V lost 4 bases and J lost 1, with 10 bases in between. The germline gives CDR1 MRHNA, CDR2 SNTAGT. The CDR3 contains 15 residues. The CDR3 nucleotides are TGTGCCAGCAGTGTCTCCCCCGAGAACACCGGGGAGCTGTTTTTT. Its protein product is CASSVSPENTGELFF.

The chain couples TRBV9 to TRBJ1-1, with TRBD1 as a possible D gene (5 bases). In germline, CDR1 is SGDLS, CDR2 YYNGEE. This CDR3 has 13 residues. V gave up 0 bases and J gave up 4 bases, with 7 bases separating them. The CDR3 is CASSVEGATEAFF. The CDR3 bases are TGTGCCAGCAGCGTAGAAGGGGCCACTGAAGCTTTCTTT.

The chain combines TRBV11-3 with TRBJ1-5; unclear D gene. Germline CDR1 reads SGHNT; CDR2 reads YENEEA. The CDR3 is made up of 14 amino acids. V gave up 4 bases and J gave up 3 bases, with 10 bases separating them. The CDR3 sequence: CASSSPPDNQPQHF. CDR3 nucleotide sequence: TGTGCCAGCAGCTCCCCCCCTGACAATCAGCCCCAGCATTTT.

The chain recombines TRBV27 with TRBJ2-5; TRBD1 matches 7 bases. The V gene end was trimmed by 0 bases and the J gene end by 6 bases; junction bases not matched to a gene: 7. Germline-derived CDR1 and CDR2 are MNHEY and SMNVEV (reference sequence). CDR3 length: 15 residues. The CDR3 loop is CASSLSGDRTQTQYF. CDR3 in DNA: TGTGCCAGCAGTTTATCGGGGGACAGAACCCAGACCCAGTACTTC.

The chain carries TRBV3-1 (or the pseudogene TRBV3-2) and TRBJ1-6; a weak D match, TRBD1 (6 bases). The CDR3 is 16 residues long. Between the trimmed V and J ends, which lost 0 bases and 5 bases, there was a span of 11 bases. Per germline, CDR1 LGHDT and CDR2 YNNKEL (reference sequence). This CDR3 is CASSQDGQLDNSPLHF. In DNA form, the CDR3 reads TGTGCCAGCAGCCAAGACGGACAGCTAGATAATTCACCCCTCCACTTT.

This chain joins TRBV10-1 and TRBJ1-1; D ambiguous. The CDR3 extends over 13 amino acids. Germline loops: CDR1 WNHNN, CDR2 SYGVQD (reference sequence). The V gene lost 5 bases and the J gene lost 4 bases, with 11 bases spanning the gap. The CDR3 is CASSSGFSTEAFF. CDR3 nucleotides: TGCGCCAGCAGTTCGGGGTTTAGCACTGAAGCTTTCTTT.

The rearrangement uses TRBV5-4 and TRBJ2-1, with D tentatively TRBD1 or TRBD2 (5 bases each). Per germline, CDR1 SGHNT and CDR2 YYREEE (reference sequence). The CDR3 covers 17 residues. With 0 bases removed from V and 4 bases from J, the gap between germline ends came to 17 bases. The CDR3 reads CASSLARTGTAYNEQFF. As DNA, the CDR3 is TGTGCCAGCAGCTTGGCCCGCACCGGGACCGCGTACAATGAGCAGTTCTTC.

The chain combines TRBV6-5 with TRBJ2-7, with 7 bases aligning to TRBD1. Germline assignment: CDR1 MNHEY and CDR2 SVGAGI. Trimming cost V 6 bases and J 4 bases; bases outside gene matches: 12. The CDR3 loop spans 15 amino acids. The DNA for the CDR3 is TGTGCCAGCAGATCTTCGACAGGGTCAAAGTACGAGCAGTACTTC. It is translated as CASRSSTGSKYEQYF.

CDR3 sequence (DNA): TGTGCCAGCTCACCGTCCAGCCAGATAAGCACAGATACGCAGTATTTT. Its protein is CASSPSSQISTDTQYF. This chain joins TRBV18 and TRBJ2-3; D is unclear. CDR3 length equals 16 residues. Germline V gene sequence: CDR1 KGHSH, CDR2 LQKENI. V was clipped by 3 bases and J by 0 bases, with 13 bases between them.

Here the CDR3 reads CASSTRDNLGGYTF. CDR3 DNA sequence: TGTGCCAGTAGTACACGGGACAACCTGGGGGGCTACACCTTC. This chain links TRBV19 with TRBJ1-2; D may be TRBD1 (6 bases). From germline, CDR1 is LNHDA and CDR2 SQIVND (reference sequence). The CDR3 is made up of 14 amino acids. Trimming shortened V by 4 bases and J by 8 bases, and 17 bases separated the two germline ends.

This clone is a singleton in its sample. The chain carries TRBV23-1 and TRBJ2-3, with no clear D. TRBV23-1 is flagged as an ORF with uncertain function. Trimming stripped 2 bases from V and 0 bases from J, with 12 bases between. This CDR3 is built from 16 residues. This CDR3 reads CASSQNSQVSTDTQYF. The CDR3 DNA sequence: TGCGCCAGCAGTCAAAACTCGCAGGTCAGCACAGATACGCAGTATTTT.

The chain employs TRBV4-3 and TRBJ1-2, with a possible D match to TRBD1 (5 bases). Germline V gene data show CDR1 as LGHNA and CDR2 as YSLEER. The germline V and J ends were trimmed by 3 bases and 4 bases, with 15 bases remaining between them. This CDR3 contains 15 residues. CDR3 residues: CASSQGTGIFYGYTF. The CDR3 region has the DNA TGCGCCAGCAGCCAGGGGACCGGGATCTTCTATGGCTACACCTTC.

This chain uses TRBV2 with TRBJ1-2; D gene unclear. V lost 0 bases, J lost 13 bases, and 12 bases lay in between. Germline values: CDR1 SNHLY, CDR2 FYNNEI. The CDR3 sequence is 12 residues long. This CDR3 reads CASSEAARAFTF. Written as DNA, the CDR3 is TGTGCCAGCAGTGAAGCAGCCCGGGCCTTCACCTTC.

The chain combines TRBV28 with TRBJ1-2; D is perhaps TRBD1 (5 bases). Trimming shortened V by 7 bases and J by 8 bases, and 17 bases separated the two germline ends. The CDR3 sequence is 13 residues long. Germline CDR1 and CDR2: MDHEN and SYDVKM. The CDR3 protein is CASNLEWGLGYTF. Written as DNA, the CDR3 is TGTGCCAGCAACTTGGAATGGGGCCTAGGCTACACCTTC.

J is TRBJ2-7 and V is TRBV6-5, with D unclear. The CDR3 contains 13 residues. Germline CDR1 is MNHEY and CDR2 is SVGAGI. Trimming stripped 4 bases from V and 6 bases from J, with 13 bases between. CDR3 loop: CASSLDTAGEQYF. For the CDR3, the DNA is TGTGCCAGCAGTTTGGATACCGCTGGCGAGCAGTACTTC.

This clone was observed a single time. The chain recombines TRBV10-3 with TRBJ2-3, with TRBD1 identical over 7 bases. The germline gives CDR1 ENHRY, CDR2 SYGVKD. This CDR3 contains 16 residues. V trimming: 4 bases; J trimming: 0 bases; junction bases outside the gene matches: 7. The CDR3 loop is CAISGRDRESTDTQYF. Here the CDR3 DNA reads TGTGCCATCAGTGGCCGGGACAGAGAAAGCACAGATACGCAGTATTTT.

The J gene is TRBJ2-7, the V gene TRBV7-7; the match to TRBD1 covers 11 bases. After removal of 5 bases from V and 1 base from J, the junction contained 4 bases not matched to a gene. Germline V gene sequence: CDR1 SSHAT, CDR2 FNYEAQ (reference sequence). CDR3 length: 15 amino acids. The CDR3 sequence is CASSRGQGASYEQYF. The CDR3 DNA reads TGTGCCAGCAGCCGAGGACAGGGGGCTTCCTACGAGCAGTACTTC. The variable domain in full, with the rest retrieved from reference TRBV7-7 and TRBJ2-7, is GAGVSQSPRYKVTKRGQDVTLRCDPISSHATLYWYQQALGQGPEFLTYFNYEAQPDKSGLPSDRFSAERPEGSISTLTIQRTEQRDSAMYRCASSRGQGASYEQYFGPGTRLTVT.

The J gene is TRBJ2-1, the V gene TRBV4-3; no clear D. V lost 4 bases, J lost 8 bases, and 15 bases lay in between. The CDR3 spans 14 residues. CDR1 LGHNA and CDR2 YSLEER come from the germline V gene. The CDR3 bases are TGCGCCAGCAGCCTCACGCCAAGTACGGATGAGCAGTTCTTC. Protein sequence: CASSLTPSTDEQFF.